This T cell receptor (beta chain) stems from a study of blood T cell repertoires in COVID-19. Germline V CDR1 and CDR2: GTSNPN, SVGIG (reference sequence). The CDR3 runs to 14 residues. J lost 7 bases, V lost 5 bases, and 10 bases had no gene match. Clones were read by immunoSEQ multiplex PCR, and TCRdb kept only the in-frame ones, dropping some. This table holds approximately 300,000 clones, about 85% found once. The TCR was taken from a woman in her twenties or thirties who had recovered from COVID-19. Sequenced input: PBMCs or T cells enriched from blood (not recorded which). This chain links TRBV30 with TRBJ1-2; 10 bases fit TRBD1. Here the CDR3 DNA reads TGTGCCTGGCGATCCGGGACAGGGGCAGGTGGCTACACCTTC. Translation: CAWRSGTGAGGYTF.